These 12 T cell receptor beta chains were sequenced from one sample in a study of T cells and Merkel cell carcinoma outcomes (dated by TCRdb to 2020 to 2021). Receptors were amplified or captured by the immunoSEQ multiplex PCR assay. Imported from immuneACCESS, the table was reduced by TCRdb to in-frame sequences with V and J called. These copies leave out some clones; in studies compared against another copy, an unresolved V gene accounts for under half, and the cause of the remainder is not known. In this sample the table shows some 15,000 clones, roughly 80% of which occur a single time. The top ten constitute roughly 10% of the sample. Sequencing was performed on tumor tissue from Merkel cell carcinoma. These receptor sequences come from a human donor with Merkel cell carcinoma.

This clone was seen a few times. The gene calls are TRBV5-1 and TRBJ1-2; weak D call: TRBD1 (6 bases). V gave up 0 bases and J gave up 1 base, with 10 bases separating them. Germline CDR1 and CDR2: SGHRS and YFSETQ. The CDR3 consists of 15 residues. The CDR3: CASSLGQANNYGYTF. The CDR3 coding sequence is TGCGCCAGCAGCTTGGGACAGGCAAATAACTATGGCTACACCTTC.

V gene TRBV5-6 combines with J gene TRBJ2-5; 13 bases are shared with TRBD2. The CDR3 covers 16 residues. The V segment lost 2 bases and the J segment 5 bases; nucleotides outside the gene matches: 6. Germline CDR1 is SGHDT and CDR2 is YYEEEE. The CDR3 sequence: CASSFGLAGVGETQYF. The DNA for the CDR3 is TGTGCCAGCAGCTTTGGACTAGCGGGAGTGGGGGAGACCCAGTACTTC.

The CDR3 spells CASSLGRGREKLFF. In DNA, the CDR3 is TGTGCCAGCAGCTTGGGCAGGGGGCGGGAAAAACTGTTTTTT. J is TRBJ1-4 and V is TRBV5-6; 8 positions agree with TRBD1. The CDR3 covers 14 residues. Trimming removed 0 bases from V and 8 bases from J; junction bases left unmatched: 3. Germline values: CDR1 SGHDT, CDR2 YYEEEE.

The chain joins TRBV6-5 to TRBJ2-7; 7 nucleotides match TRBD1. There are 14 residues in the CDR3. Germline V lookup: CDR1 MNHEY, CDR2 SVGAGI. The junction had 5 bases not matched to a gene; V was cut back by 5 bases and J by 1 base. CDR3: CASSPRQGSYEQYF. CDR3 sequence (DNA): TGTGCCAGCAGTCCTCGACAGGGATCCTACGAGCAGTACTTC.

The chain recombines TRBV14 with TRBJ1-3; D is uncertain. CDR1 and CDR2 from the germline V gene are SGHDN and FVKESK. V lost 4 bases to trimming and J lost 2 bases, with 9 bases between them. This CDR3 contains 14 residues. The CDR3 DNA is TGTGCCAGCAGCCCCTTAGGGCCTGGAAACACCATATATTTT. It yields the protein CASSPLGPGNTIYF.

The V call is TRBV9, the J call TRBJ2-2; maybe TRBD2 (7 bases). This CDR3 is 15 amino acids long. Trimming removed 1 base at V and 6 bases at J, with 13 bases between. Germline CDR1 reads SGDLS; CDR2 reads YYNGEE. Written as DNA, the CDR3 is TGTGCCAGCAGCGTACAAGGGGGGGGACCCGGGGAGCTGTTTTTT. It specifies CASSVQGGGPGELFF.

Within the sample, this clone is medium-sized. CDR3 in DNA: TGTGCCAGCTCTCTAGGGACAGCAACCTACGAGCAGTACTTC. Its translation: CASSLGTATYEQYF. The chain is built from TRBV18 and TRBJ2-7, with 7 bases aligning to TRBD1. The CDR3 runs to 14 residues. Germline V gene lookup returns CDR1 KGHSH and CDR2 LQKENI. With V trimmed by 6 bases and J by 2 bases, 7 bases remained unmatched.

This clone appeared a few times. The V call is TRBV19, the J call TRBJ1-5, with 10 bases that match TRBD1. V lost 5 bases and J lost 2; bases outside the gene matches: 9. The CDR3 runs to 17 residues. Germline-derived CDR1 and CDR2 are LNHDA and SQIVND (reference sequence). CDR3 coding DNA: TGTGCCAGTAGTTTGGGCACTGGACAGGGGGGCAATCAGCCCCAGCATTTT. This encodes CASSLGTGQGGNQPQHF. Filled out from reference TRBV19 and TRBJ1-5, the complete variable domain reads DGGITQSPKYLFRKEGQNVTLSCEQNLNHDAMYWYRQDPGQGLRLIYYSQIVNDFQKGDIAEGYSVSREKKESFPLTVTSAQKNPTAFYLCASSLGTGQGGNQPQHFGDGTRLSIL.

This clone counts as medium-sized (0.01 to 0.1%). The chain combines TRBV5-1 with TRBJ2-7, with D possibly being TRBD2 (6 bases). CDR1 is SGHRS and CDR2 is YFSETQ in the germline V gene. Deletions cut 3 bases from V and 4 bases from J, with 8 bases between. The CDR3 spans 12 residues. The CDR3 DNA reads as TGCGCCAGCAGCTCGGCGGGGTACGAGCAGTACTTC. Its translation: CASSSAGYEQYF.

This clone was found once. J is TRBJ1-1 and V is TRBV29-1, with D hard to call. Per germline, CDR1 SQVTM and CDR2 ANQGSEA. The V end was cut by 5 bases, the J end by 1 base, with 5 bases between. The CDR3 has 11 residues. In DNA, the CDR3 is TGCAGCGTTAACAGGAACACTGAAGCTTTCTTT. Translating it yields CSVNRNTEAFF.

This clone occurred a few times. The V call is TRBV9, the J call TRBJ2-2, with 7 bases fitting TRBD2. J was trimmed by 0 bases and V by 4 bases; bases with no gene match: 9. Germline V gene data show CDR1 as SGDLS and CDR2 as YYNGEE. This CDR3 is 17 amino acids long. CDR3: CASSSPGGMPNTGELFF. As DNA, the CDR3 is TGTGCCAGCAGCTCACCGGGGGGAATGCCGAACACCGGGGAGCTGTTTTTT.

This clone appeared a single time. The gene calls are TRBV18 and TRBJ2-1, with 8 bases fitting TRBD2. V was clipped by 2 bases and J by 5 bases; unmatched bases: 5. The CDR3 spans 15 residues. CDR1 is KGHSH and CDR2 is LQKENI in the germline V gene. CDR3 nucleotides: TGTGCCAGCTCACCAGTACTAGCGGAAAACAATGAGCAGTTCTTC. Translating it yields CASSPVLAENNEQFF.